This record concerns one T cell receptor beta chain sequence. Its antigen remains unidentified. These data originate in a study of shared clonotypes between healthy human individuals. Whole-study findings and limits: The four-donor shared clonotypes exceeded non-shared clonotypes in generation probability, with non-shared ones scoring lower. Tissues were not sampled, only blood, and their repertoires likely differ.

V was pared by 3 bases and J by 1 base, with 13 bases between. The germline V gene has CDR1 ENHRY and CDR2 SYGVKD. This CDR3 is 15 amino acids long. Sequencing used immunoSEQ multiplex PCR; TCRdb keeps in-frame clones, though not all of them. The data contain millions of clones, 85% to 95% of them singletons. The receptor comes from a man younger than 35 in good health. Sequencing was performed on naive CD4+ T cells sorted from blood. The subset: CD45RA+ positively selected. The rearrangement uses TRBV10-3 and TRBJ2-7; D gene unclear. CDR3 amino acids: CAISEGLGASYEQYF. CDR3 nucleotide sequence: TGTGCCATCAGTGAAGGCCTAGGTGCGTCCTACGAGCAGTACTTC.